The 12 T cell receptor beta chains below were found in one sample sequenced in a study of early T cells in non-severe SARS-CoV-2 infection. TCRdb passed the 5' RACE reads through MiXCR, listing each CDR3 protein once. This table has tens of thousands of distinct CDR3 sequences, approximately 12% appearing once. The sample was whole blood. The receptors derive from an adult who was a healthcare worker with PCR-confirmed SARS-CoV-2 infection or an uninfected control (not recorded which).

The chain uses TRBV4-3 and TRBJ2-7, with D perhaps matching TRBD1 (5 bases). Germline V gene data show CDR1 as LGHNA and CDR2 as YSLEER. V lost 1 base and J lost 1, with 14 bases in between. This CDR3 spans 16 amino acids. This CDR3 is CASSQAFGDRSYEQYF. CDR3 nucleotide sequence: TGCGCCAGCAGCCAAGCCTTTGGAGACAGATCCTACGAGCAGTACTTC.

The chain employs TRBV7-2 and TRBJ1-1; D unclear. The CDR3 loop spans 12 amino acids. CDR1 and CDR2 from the germline V gene are SGHTA and FQGNSA. Trimming left V 2 bases short and J 8 bases short, with 9 bases between. CDR3: CASSLSRREAFF. CDR3 bases: TGTGCCAGCAGCTTATCCCGGAGGGAAGCTTTCTTT.

This chain links TRBV10-3 with TRBJ2-5; a possible D gene is TRBD2 (5 bases). Looked up from germline, CDR1 is ENHRY and CDR2 is SYGVKD. Trimming left V 0 bases short and J 9 bases short, with 14 bases between. The CDR3 has 14 residues. The CDR3 coding sequence is TGTGCCATCAGTGAGTCTCCACCGACGGGATCCCAGTACTTC. Translation: CAISESPPTGSQYF.

The V gene is TRBV3-1, the J gene TRBJ1-2; the D gene is possibly TRBD1 (6 bases). Trimming pared 1 base from V and 7 bases from J, leaving 10 bases between. Per germline, CDR1 LGHDT and CDR2 YNNKEL (reference sequence). The CDR3 is made up of 13 amino acids. The CDR3 DNA reads as TGTGCCAGCAGCCAAGGTGGGGGGCGTGGCTACACCTTC. Translation: CASSQGGGRGYTF.

The sample holds a few counts of this clonotype. CDR3 in amino acids: CASSSLREQYF. DNA for the CDR3: TGTGCCAGCAGTTCCCTCCGGGAGCAGTACTTC. The chain has TRBV6-2 or TRBV6-3 and TRBJ2-7; no clear D gene. CDR1 MNHEY and CDR2 SVGEGT come from the germline V gene. With 4 bases removed from V and 7 bases from J, the gap between germline ends came to 8 bases. This CDR3 contains 11 residues.

In this sample, this clonotype turned up many times. The genes are TRBV6-5 and TRBJ2-1; 9 bases align to TRBD2. This CDR3 has 15 residues. CDR1 MNHEY and CDR2 SVGAGI come from the germline V gene. Unmatched junction bases numbered 9, after V lost 4 bases and J lost 8 bases. In DNA form, the CDR3 reads TGTGCCAGCAGTTCCTCTGGCGGGGGGGCGTATGAGCAGTTCTTC. Amino acid sequence: CASSSSGGGAYEQFF.

This clonotype occurred many times. The V call is TRBV5-1, the J call TRBJ1-1; no clear D. Looked up from germline, CDR1 is SGHRS and CDR2 is YFSETQ. This CDR3 comprises 13 residues. V lost 4 bases and J lost 3, with 10 bases in between. The CDR3 spells CASSPDTDTEAFF. CDR3 DNA sequence: TGCGCCAGCAGCCCCGACACGGACACTGAAGCTTTCTTT.

This clonotype occurred many times. The rearrangement joins TRBV12-3 or TRBV12-4 to TRBJ1-1; D remains unclear. The V end was cut by 2 bases, the J end by 4 bases, with 11 bases between. This CDR3 spans 14 amino acids. CDR3 DNA sequence: TGTGCCAGCAGTTTAAGTGGCTGGGCCACTGAAGCTTTCTTT. Its protein is CASSLSGWATEAFF.

This clonotype was counted ten times or more. The chain joins TRBV13 to TRBJ2-3; 8 nucleotides agree with TRBD2. The CDR3 length is 17 residues. From germline, CDR1 is PRHDT and CDR2 FYEKMQ (reference sequence). With 2 bases clipped from V and 2 bases from J, the junction kept 9 bases outside the gene matches. The CDR3 DNA sequence: TGTGCCAGCAGCTTAAACGGACTAGCAATAAACACAGATACGCAGTATTTT. This codes for CASSLNGLAINTDTQYF.

This clonotype was counted many times. The gene calls are TRBV7-6 and TRBJ2-5; 7 nucleotides align to TRBD2. Per germline, CDR1 SGHVS and CDR2 FNYEAQ. The CDR3 extends over 12 amino acids. Trimming removed 3 bases from V and 10 bases from J; junction bases left unmatched: 5. In nucleotides, the CDR3 is TGTGCCAGCAGCTTCGGACTAGATGTCCAGTACTTC. As protein: CASSFGLDVQYF.

This clonotype was observed at least ten times. V and J are TRBV6-1 and TRBJ1-6, with D possibly matching TRBD1 (5 bases). The V gene lost 2 bases and the J gene lost 7 bases, with 12 bases spanning the gap. In germline, CDR1 is MNHNS, CDR2 SASEGT. The CDR3 is made up of 15 amino acids. CDR3 amino acids: CASSESGQGNSPLHF. In nucleotides, the CDR3 is TGTGCCAGCAGTGAAAGTGGCCAGGGAAATTCACCCCTCCACTTT.

Only a few counts were recorded for this clonotype. V and J are TRBV7-2 and TRBJ1-6; no firm D call. The ends were cut back, 0 bases at V and 7 bases at J, with 13 bases in the middle. Germline V gene sequence: CDR1 SGHTA, CDR2 FQGNSA. This CDR3 is 16 amino acids long. Here the CDR3 reads CASSLAWLGTNSPLHF. The CDR3, as DNA: TGTGCCAGCAGCTTAGCTTGGCTGGGAACAAATTCACCCCTCCACTTT.